A selection of T cell receptor beta chains follows, all from one sample in a study of control samples from healthy donors and cancer patients. The method was immunoSEQ multiplex PCR; TCRdb's version includes in-frame clones alone and lacks a portion of them. The sample has more than 120,000 clones; 80% to 95% are singletons. Material: blood. All receptors come from a man aged 30 to 39 in good health. CDR3s include the opening cysteine and the closing phenylalanine or tryptophan. D genes are given only for firm matches. Clone size is stated in some rows and not others, as once, few, many or a class when expanded.

CDR3aa: CASSGRGLVTEAFF; CDR3nt: TGTGCCAGCTCAGGCAGGGGGCTGGTCACTGAAGCTTTCTTT; j_gene: TRBJ1-1; v_gene: TRBV18; d_gene: TRBD1; abundance: .
CDR3aa: CASSRRTGPTTGGTDTQYF; CDR3nt: TGCGCCAGCAGCCGACGGACAGGGCCGACGACAGGTGGCACAGATACGCAGTATTTT; j_gene: TRBJ2-3; v_gene: TRBV5-1; d_gene: TRBD1; abundance: once
CDR3aa: CASSQGWGGYQPQHF; CDR3nt: TGCGCCAGCAGCCAAGGGTGGGGGGGATATCAGCCCCAGCATTTT; j_gene: TRBJ1-5; v_gene: TRBV4-1; d_gene: .; abundance: few
CDR3aa: CASSKSREGGGNEQFF; CDR3nt: TGTGCCAGCAGCAAAAGCCGGGAGGGGGGGGGCAATGAGCAGTTCTTC; j_gene: TRBJ2-1; v_gene: TRBV21-1; d_gene: .; abundance: .
CDR3aa: CASTYDRVGTEAFF; CDR3nt: TGTGCCAGTACATATGACAGGGTAGGGACTGAAGCTTTCTTT; j_gene: TRBJ1-1; v_gene: TRBV19; d_gene: TRBD1; abundance: .
CDR3aa: CASSFTATGSEAFF; CDR3nt: TGTGCCAGCAGCTTCACAGCGACAGGGTCTGAAGCTTTCTTT; j_gene: TRBJ1-1; v_gene: TRBV5-4; d_gene: TRBD1; abundance: .
CDR3aa: CASSLRQPSSYEQYF; CDR3nt: TGTGCCAGCAGTTTAAGACAACCTAGCTCCTACGAGCAGTACTTC; j_gene: TRBJ2-7; v_gene: TRBV27; d_gene: .; abundance: .
CDR3aa: CAISESVPGQGTVNEQFF; CDR3nt: TGTGCCATCAGTGAGTCTGTACCGGGACAGGGGACCGTCAATGAGCAGTTCTTC; j_gene: TRBJ2-1; v_gene: TRBV10-3; d_gene: TRBD1; abundance: .
CDR3aa: CATSRDLLIRDTQYF; CDR3nt: TGTGCCACCAGCAGAGATCTACTGATTCGAGATACGCAGTATTTT; j_gene: TRBJ2-3; v_gene: TRBV15; d_gene: .; abundance: .
CDR3aa: CASRHRGTSTDTQYF; CDR3nt: TGTGCCAGCAGACACCGGGGAACTAGCACAGATACGCAGTATTTT; j_gene: TRBJ2-3; v_gene: TRBV11-2; d_gene: .; abundance: .
CDR3aa: CASSSSGGALTQYF; CDR3nt: TGTGCCAGCAGCTCTAGCGGGGGGGCCCTGACGCAGTATTTT; j_gene: TRBJ2-3; v_gene: TRBV7-8; d_gene: TRBD2; abundance: .
CDR3aa: CASTIDRGRSYGYTF; CDR3nt: TGTGCCAGCACCATCGACAGGGGTAGAAGCTATGGCTACACCTTC; j_gene: TRBJ1-2; v_gene: TRBV2; d_gene: TRBD1; abundance: .
CDR3aa: CASSMDMWGNTEAFF; CDR3nt: TGTGCCAGTAGTATGGACATGTGGGGGAACACTGAAGCTTTCTTT; j_gene: TRBJ1-1; v_gene: TRBV19; d_gene: .; abundance: .
CDR3aa: CASSLQGSLGSYNSPLHF; CDR3nt: TGTGCCAGCAGTCTTCAGGGAAGCCTTGGCTCCTATAATTCACCCCTCCACTTT; j_gene: TRBJ1-6; v_gene: TRBV27; d_gene: .; abundance: .
CDR3aa: CASSELGRGIPPDTQYF; CDR3nt: TGTGCCAGCAGTGAACTTGGCAGGGGAATTCCCCCAGATACGCAGTATTTT; j_gene: TRBJ2-3; v_gene: TRBV6-1; d_gene: .; abundance: once
CDR3aa: CASSPGQGYTEAFF; CDR3nt: TGTGCCAGCAGTCCCGGACAGGGTTACACTGAAGCTTTCTTT; j_gene: TRBJ1-1; v_gene: TRBV2; d_gene: TRBD1; abundance: .
CDR3aa: CASSLRVLGSNTDTQYF; CDR3nt: TGTGCCAGCAGCTTAAGAGTTTTGGGAAGTAATACAGATACGCAGTATTTT; j_gene: TRBJ2-3; v_gene: TRBV11-2; d_gene: .; abundance: .
CDR3aa: CASSIDVTGANTEAFF; CDR3nt: TGTGCCAGTAGTATAGATGTCACAGGGGCTAACACTGAAGCTTTCTTT; j_gene: TRBJ1-1; v_gene: TRBV19; d_gene: TRBD1; abundance: .
CDR3aa: CATSSGYEQYF; CDR3nt: TGTGCCACCAGTTCTGGGTACGAGCAGTACTTC; j_gene: TRBJ2-7; v_gene: TRBV24-1; d_gene: .; abundance: .
CDR3aa: CASSLRTSGYNEQFF; CDR3nt: TGTGCCAGCAGCCTACGGACTAGCGGTTACAATGAGCAGTTCTTC; j_gene: TRBJ2-1; v_gene: TRBV5-6; d_gene: TRBD2; abundance: .
CDR3aa: CASSSGLARDTQYF; CDR3nt: TGTGCCAGCAGCTCGGGACTAGCCAGAGATACGCAGTATTTT; j_gene: TRBJ2-3; v_gene: TRBV7-3; d_gene: TRBD2; abundance: .
CDR3aa: CASSAYRGEDEKLFF; CDR3nt: TGTGCCAGCAGCGCCTACCGGGGCGAAGATGAAAAACTGTTTTTT; j_gene: TRBJ1-4; v_gene: TRBV9; d_gene: .; abundance: .
CDR3aa: CASSHAGSDTQYF; CDR3nt: TGTGCCAGCAGCCACGCCGGATCCGATACGCAGTATTTT; j_gene: TRBJ2-3; v_gene: TRBV14; d_gene: .; abundance: .
CDR3aa: CASSLSPQVADGYTF; CDR3nt: TGTGCCAGCAGCTTAAGCCCCCAGGTTGCGGATGGCTACACCTTC; j_gene: TRBJ1-2; v_gene: TRBV7-9; d_gene: .; abundance: .
CDR3aa: CASSFGGASYNSPLHF; CDR3nt: TGCGCCAGCAGCTTTGGAGGGGCCTCCTATAATTCACCCCTCCACTTT; j_gene: TRBJ1-6; v_gene: TRBV5-1; d_gene: .; abundance: .
CDR3aa: CASSAQTGAGANVLTF; CDR3nt: TGTGCCAGCAGCGCCCAAACAGGGGCCGGGGCCAACGTCCTGACTTTC; j_gene: TRBJ2-6; v_gene: TRBV11-3; d_gene: TRBD1; abundance: .
CDR3aa: CASSLIRDSSGNTIYF; CDR3nt: TGTGCCAGCAGTCTTATCCGGGACTCCTCTGGAAACACCATATATTTT; j_gene: TRBJ1-3; v_gene: TRBV7-2; d_gene: .; abundance: .
CDR3aa: CASSQDADTQYF; CDR3nt: TGTGCCAGCAGCCAGGACGCAGATACGCAGTATTTT; j_gene: TRBJ2-3; v_gene: TRBV11-2; d_gene: .; abundance: .
CDR3aa: CASSFGTSGPYEQYF; CDR3nt: TGTGCCAGCAGCTTCGGGACTAGCGGTCCCTACGAGCAGTACTTC; j_gene: TRBJ2-7; v_gene: TRBV7-3; d_gene: TRBD2; abundance: .
CDR3aa: CASSRPGLATGEQFF; CDR3nt: TGTGCCAGCAGCCGGCCGGGACTAGCGACGGGTGAGCAGTTCTTC; j_gene: TRBJ2-1; v_gene: TRBV14; d_gene: TRBD2; abundance: once
CDR3aa: CASSSGFGNQPQHF; CDR3nt: TGTGCCAGCAGTTCGGGATTTGGTAATCAGCCCCAGCATTTT; j_gene: TRBJ1-5; v_gene: TRBV6-6; d_gene: .; abundance: once
CDR3aa: CASSRGVVGAEAFF; CDR3nt: TGCGCCAGCAGCCGAGGGGTGGTCGGTGCTGAAGCTTTCTTT; j_gene: TRBJ1-1; v_gene: TRBV5-1; d_gene: .; abundance: .
CDR3aa: CASRLTGGYGYTF; CDR3nt: TGTGCCAGCAGACTTACAGGGGGCTATGGCTACACCTTC; j_gene: TRBJ1-2; v_gene: TRBV6-5; d_gene: TRBD1; abundance: .
CDR3aa: CASSPLPRGDTQYF; CDR3nt: TGTGCCAGCAGCCCGCTACCTAGGGGGGATACGCAGTATTTT; j_gene: TRBJ2-3; v_gene: TRBV5-6; d_gene: .; abundance: .
CDR3aa: CASSGTGLAGRRDEQFF; CDR3nt: TGTGCCAGCAGCGGTACGGGACTAGCGGGTCGACGGGATGAGCAGTTCTTC; j_gene: TRBJ2-1; v_gene: TRBV9; d_gene: TRBD2; abundance: .
CDR3aa: CASSLSQGNYGYTF; CDR3nt: TGTGCCAGCAGTTTATCCCAGGGTAACTATGGCTACACCTTC; j_gene: TRBJ1-2; v_gene: TRBV27; d_gene: .; abundance: once
CDR3aa: CASSPWDRLETQYF; CDR3nt: TGTGCCAGCAGCCCGTGGGACAGGTTAGAGACCCAGTACTTC; j_gene: TRBJ2-5; v_gene: TRBV11-2; d_gene: TRBD1; abundance: .
CDR3aa: CASSSRPPLHF; CDR3nt: TGTGCCAGCAGTTCCCGGCCACCCCTCCACTTT; j_gene: TRBJ1-6; v_gene: TRBV28; d_gene: .; abundance: .
CDR3aa: CASSVGTANTEAFF; CDR3nt: TGTGCCAGCAGCGTAGGTACTGCGAACACTGAAGCTTTCTTT; j_gene: TRBJ1-1; v_gene: TRBV9; d_gene: .; abundance: .
CDR3aa: CASSLEDSINTEAFF; CDR3nt: TGCGCCAGCAGCTTGGAGGACAGTATAAACACTGAAGCTTTCTTT; j_gene: TRBJ1-1; v_gene: TRBV5-1; d_gene: .; abundance: once
CDR3aa: CASSVGGPYYGYTF; CDR3nt: TGTGCCAGCAGTGTTGGGGGACCATACTATGGCTACACCTTC; j_gene: TRBJ1-2; v_gene: TRBV2; d_gene: .; abundance: .
CDR3aa: CASTLQGTDTEAFF; CDR3nt: TGTGCCAGCACTTTACAGGGGACGGACACTGAAGCTTTCTTT; j_gene: TRBJ1-1; v_gene: TRBV9; d_gene: TRBD1; abundance: once
CDR3aa: CASSLGKSGANVLTF; CDR3nt: TGTGCCAGCAGCTTAGGGAAATCGGGGGCCAACGTCCTGACTTTC; j_gene: TRBJ2-6; v_gene: TRBV11-1; d_gene: .; abundance: .
CDR3aa: CASSVHTEAFF; CDR3nt: TGTGCCAGCAGCGTCCATACTGAAGCTTTCTTT; j_gene: TRBJ1-1; v_gene: TRBV9; d_gene: .; abundance: .
CDR3aa: CASSPPGQGTDTQYF; CDR3nt: TGTGCCAGCTCACCACCGGGACAGGGCACAGATACGCAGTATTTT; j_gene: TRBJ2-3; v_gene: TRBV18; d_gene: TRBD1; abundance: .
CDR3aa: CASSLGQGSNSPLHF; CDR3nt: TGCGCCAGCAGCTTGGGGCAGGGGTCTAATTCACCCCTCCACTTT; j_gene: TRBJ1-6; v_gene: TRBV5-1; d_gene: .; abundance: .
CDR3aa: CASSLVGDEQYF; CDR3nt: TGTGCCAGCAGCTTAGTAGGGGACGAGCAGTACTTC; j_gene: TRBJ2-7; v_gene: TRBV11-1; d_gene: .; abundance: .
CDR3aa: CAIAVYSNQPQHF; CDR3nt: TGTGCCATCGCAGTGTATAGCAATCAGCCCCAGCATTTT; j_gene: TRBJ1-5; v_gene: TRBV10-3; d_gene: .; abundance: .
CDR3aa: CASRPGQNYGYTF; CDR3nt: TGTGCCAGCAGACCGGGACAGAACTATGGCTACACCTTC; j_gene: TRBJ1-2; v_gene: TRBV28; d_gene: TRBD1; abundance: .
CDR3aa: CASSIGGGPDTQYF; CDR3nt: TGTGCCAGCAGCATCGGGGGGGGGCCAGATACGCAGTATTTT; j_gene: TRBJ2-3; v_gene: TRBV11-2; d_gene: TRBD2; abundance: once
CDR3aa: CAWSVAGGVDTIYF; CDR3nt: TGTGCCTGGAGTGTAGCAGGGGGCGTAGACACCATATATTTT; j_gene: TRBJ1-3; v_gene: TRBV30; d_gene: TRBD1; abundance: .
CDR3aa: CASSPHRGSNQPQHF; CDR3nt: TGTGCCAGCAGCCCCCACCGTGGGAGCAATCAGCCCCAGCATTTT; j_gene: TRBJ1-5; v_gene: TRBV11-2; d_gene: .; abundance: .